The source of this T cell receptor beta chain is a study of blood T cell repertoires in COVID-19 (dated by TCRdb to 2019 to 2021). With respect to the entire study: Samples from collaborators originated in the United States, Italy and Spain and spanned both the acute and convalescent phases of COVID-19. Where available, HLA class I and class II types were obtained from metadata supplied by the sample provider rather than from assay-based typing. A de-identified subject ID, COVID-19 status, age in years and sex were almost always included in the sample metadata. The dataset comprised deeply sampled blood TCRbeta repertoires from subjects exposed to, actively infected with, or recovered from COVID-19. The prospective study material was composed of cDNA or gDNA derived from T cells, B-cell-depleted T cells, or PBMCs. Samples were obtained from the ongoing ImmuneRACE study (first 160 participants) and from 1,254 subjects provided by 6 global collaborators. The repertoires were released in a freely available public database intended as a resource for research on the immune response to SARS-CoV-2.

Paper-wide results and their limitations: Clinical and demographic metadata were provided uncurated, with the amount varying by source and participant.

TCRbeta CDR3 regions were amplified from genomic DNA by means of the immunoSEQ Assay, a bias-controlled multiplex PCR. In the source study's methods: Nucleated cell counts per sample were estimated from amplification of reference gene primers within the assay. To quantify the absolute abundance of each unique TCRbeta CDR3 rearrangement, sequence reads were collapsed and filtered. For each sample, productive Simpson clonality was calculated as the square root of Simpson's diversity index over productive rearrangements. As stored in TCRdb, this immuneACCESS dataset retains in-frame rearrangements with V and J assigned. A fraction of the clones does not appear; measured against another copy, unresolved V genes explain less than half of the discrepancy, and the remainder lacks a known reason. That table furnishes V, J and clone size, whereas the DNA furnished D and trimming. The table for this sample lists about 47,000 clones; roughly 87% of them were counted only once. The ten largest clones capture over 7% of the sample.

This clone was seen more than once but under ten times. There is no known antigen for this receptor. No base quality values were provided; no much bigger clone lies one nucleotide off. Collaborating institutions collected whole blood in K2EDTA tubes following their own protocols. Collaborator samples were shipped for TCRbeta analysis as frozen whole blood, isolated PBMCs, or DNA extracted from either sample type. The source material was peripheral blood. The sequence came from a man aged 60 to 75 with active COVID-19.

The DNA sequence is as follows: TGTGCCAGCGGTAGCGGGGGGTCGGGGACAGATACGCAGTATTTT. Translated, this gives CASGSGGSGTDTQYF. This receptor chain uses TRBV9 and TRBJ2-3, and TRBD2 aligns with 10 junction nucleotides. The CDR3 numbers 15 residues from cysteine through phenylalanine. Only CDR3 DNA remains: 45 bases, in frame from the first base. V loses 7 bases at its end and J loses 3 bases; junction bases beyond the gene matches: 8. Per the germline V gene, SGDLS is the CDR1 and YYNGEE is the CDR2.